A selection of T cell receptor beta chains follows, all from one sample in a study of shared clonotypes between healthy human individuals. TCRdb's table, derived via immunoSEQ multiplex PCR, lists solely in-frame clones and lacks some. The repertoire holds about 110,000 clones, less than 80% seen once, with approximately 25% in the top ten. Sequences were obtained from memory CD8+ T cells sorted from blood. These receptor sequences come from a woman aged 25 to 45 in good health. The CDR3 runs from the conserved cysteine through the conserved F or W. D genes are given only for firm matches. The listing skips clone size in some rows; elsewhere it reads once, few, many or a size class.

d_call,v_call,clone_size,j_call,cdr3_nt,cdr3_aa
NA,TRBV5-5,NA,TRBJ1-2,TGTGCCAGCAGCTTCTCAGGGACTAACTATGGCTACACCTTC,CASSFSGTNYGYTF
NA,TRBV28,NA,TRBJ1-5,TGTGCCAGCAGTCGATGGGTCAATCAGCCCCAGCATTTT,CASSRWVNQPQHF
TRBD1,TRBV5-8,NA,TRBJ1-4,TGTGCCAGCAGCCAAGACCACGGGACAGGGGAGGAAAAACTGTTTTTT,CASSQDHGTGEEKLFF
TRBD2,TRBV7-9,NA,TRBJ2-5,TGTGCCAGCAGCCAGAGCGGGAGGGCGGGAGAGACCCAGTACTTC,CASSQSGRAGETQYF
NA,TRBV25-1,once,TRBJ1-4,TGTGCCAGCACTCCCACGGGGGGATCGGGGAATGAAAAACTGTTTTTT,CASTPTGGSGNEKLFF
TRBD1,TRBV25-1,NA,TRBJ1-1,TGTGCCAGCAGTGAAGGGACAGGGGCGACTGAAGCTTTCTTT,CASSEGTGATEAFF
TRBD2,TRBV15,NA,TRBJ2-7,TGTGCCACCAGCAGAGGACTAAGCGGGAGCGGCGAGCAGTACTTC,CATSRGLSGSGEQYF
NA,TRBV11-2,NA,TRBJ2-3,TGTGCCAGCAGCCCCTTGTTCCAGTCTAGCACAGATACGCAGTATTTT,CASSPLFQSSTDTQYF
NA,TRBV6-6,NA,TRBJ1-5,TGTGCCAGCAGTACTAGACAGGACAGCAATCAGCCCCAGCATTTT,CASSTRQDSNQPQHF
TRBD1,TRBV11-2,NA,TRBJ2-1,TGTGCCAGCAGCTTAGAGGCTTGGACAGGGGCCTACAATGAGCAGTTCTTC,CASSLEAWTGAYNEQFF
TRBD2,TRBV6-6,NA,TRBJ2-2,TGTGCCAGCAGTCCTACTAGCGGGGACACCGGGGAGCTGTTTTTT,CASSPTSGDTGELFF